The 14 T cell receptor beta chains below all came from one sample that was sequenced in a study of early T cells in non-severe SARS-CoV-2 infection. TCRdb processed the 5' RACE reads anew with MiXCR; each CDR3 protein has one entry. The table has 32,000 or so distinct CDR3 sequences, over 4.5% seen once. The source material was whole blood. The receptor set was obtained from an adult who was a healthcare worker with PCR-confirmed SARS-CoV-2 infection or an uninfected control (not recorded which).

Note on this clonotype: Given a much more abundant clone one base away, this may be a read error. The DNA of the CDR3 is TGTGCCAGCAGCTTACCCCCGGGGTCGAGACGGACTAGCGGGGCCTACGAGCAGTACTTC. This sequence encodes CASSLPPGSRRTSGAYEQYF. The rearrangement joins TRBV11-2 to TRBJ2-7, with TRBD2 matching 12 bases. Germline assignment: CDR1 SGHAT and CDR2 FQNNGV. V lost 2 bases, J lost 2 bases, and 16 bases stayed unmatched. The CDR3 runs to 20 residues.

This clonotype was seen many times. This rearrangement joins TRBV5-5 to TRBJ1-2; TRBD1 aligns across 8 bases. Germline trimming cut 0 bases from V and 4 bases from J; bases unmatched to any gene: 5. Germline V lookup: CDR1 SGHKS, CDR2 YYEKEE (reference sequence). This CDR3 contains 15 residues. The chain's CDR3 is CASSLGQGASYGYTF. CDR3 bases: TGTGCCAGCAGCTTGGGGCAGGGGGCGAGCTATGGCTACACCTTC.

This clonotype was observed many times. The chain recombines TRBV27 with TRBJ1-5, with a tentative D call TRBD1 (6 bases). The V end was cut by 6 bases, the J end by 1 base, with 13 bases between. CDR3 length: 15 residues. In germline, CDR1 is MNHEY, CDR2 SMNVEV (reference sequence). DNA for the CDR3: TGTGCCAGCAGGCCAGGGGTTGGAAGCAATCAGCCCCAGCATTTT. Translating it yields CASRPGVGSNQPQHF.

The chain joins TRBV9 to TRBJ2-2; D uncertain. V was clipped by 2 bases and J by 2 bases, with 10 bases between them. The CDR3 loop spans 15 amino acids. Germline V CDR1 and CDR2: SGDLS, YYNGEE. The CDR3 protein is CASSVTTTNTGELFF. DNA of the CDR3: TGTGCCAGCAGCGTTACGACGACAAACACCGGGGAGCTGTTTTTT. The full variable domain, its missing parts supplied by reference TRBV9 and TRBJ2-2, is DSGVTQTPKHLITATGQRVTLRCSPRSGDLSVYWYQQSLDQGLQFLIQYYNGEERAKGNILERFSAQQFPDLHSELNLSSLELGDSALYFCASSVTTTNTGELFFGEGSRLTVL.

The gene calls are TRBV5-1 and TRBJ2-1; a possible D gene is TRBD1 (6 bases). This CDR3 spans 13 amino acids. V was clipped by 4 bases and J by 5 bases, with 10 bases between them. Germline loops: CDR1 SGHRS, CDR2 YFSETQ. The CDR3 bases are TGCGCCAGCAGCCCACAGGGAAACAATGAGCAGTTCTTC. This codes for CASSPQGNNEQFF.

This clonotype has at least ten counts. The chain joins TRBV25-1 to TRBJ2-1, with D uncertain. Looked up from germline, CDR1 is MGHDK and CDR2 is SYGVNS. This CDR3 is built from 16 residues. V lost 4 bases to trimming and J lost 5 bases, with 18 bases between them. This CDR3 is CASSGPDSRVHNEQFF. In DNA form, the CDR3 reads TGTGCCAGCAGTGGTCCTGATAGTCGAGTGCACAATGAGCAGTTCTTC.

This clonotype was observed many times. The V call is TRBV10-3, the J call TRBJ1-2, with a possible D match to TRBD1 (6 bases). V was shortened by 5 bases and J by 5 bases, with 15 bases between the two germline ends. This CDR3 contains 14 residues. Germline V lookup: CDR1 ENHRY, CDR2 SYGVKD. CDR3 nucleotides: TGTGCCATCAGTCCCGCAGGGGTTGAATATGGCTACACCTTC. This sequence encodes CAISPAGVEYGYTF.

This clonotype showed up many times. The CDR3 here is CASSPRPGQGGEQYF. In DNA, the CDR3 is TGTGCCAGCTCACCAAGGCCTGGACAGGGGGGCGAGCAGTACTTC. The V gene is TRBV18, the J gene TRBJ2-7, with 10 nucleotides matching TRBD1. V was clipped by 2 bases and J by 6 bases; unmatched bases: 7. This CDR3 region has 15 residues. From germline, CDR1 is KGHSH and CDR2 LQKENI.

The table lists this clonotype with many counts. The V gene is TRBV5-5, the J gene TRBJ1-5; a weak D match, TRBD1 (5 bases). Germline V gene lookup returns CDR1 SGHKS and CDR2 YYEKEE (reference sequence). Trimming shortened V by 5 bases and J by 3 bases, and 9 bases separated the two germline ends. The CDR3 runs to 13 residues. The CDR3 region has the DNA TGTGCCAGCAGTTACAGGTACAATCAGCCCCAGCATTTT. This sequence encodes CASSYRYNQPQHF.

This clonotype came up many times. The rearrangement joins TRBV18 to TRBJ1-1; tentatively, D is TRBD1 (6 bases). The CDR3 spans 15 residues. The V gene lost 8 bases and the J gene lost 0 bases, with 16 bases spanning the gap. The V gene's germline CDR1 is KGHSH and CDR2 LQKENI. The CDR3 DNA follows: TGTGCCAGCGTGCCCGGGACAACCATGAACACTGAAGCTTTCTTT. Translated: CASVPGTTMNTEAFF.

This clonotype was counted at least ten times. V is TRBV2 and J is TRBJ1-5, with TRBD1 matching 7 bases. V gave up 6 bases and J gave up 5 bases; unmatched junction bases: 10. The CDR3 extends over 15 amino acids. CDR1 and CDR2 from the germline V gene are SNHLY and FYNNEI. The CDR3 DNA follows: TGTGCCAGCAGCACGACAGGGCTGAAAGATCAGCCCCAGCATTTT. Its translation: CASSTTGLKDQPQHF.

This clonotype came up many times. The chain has TRBV18 and TRBJ1-3, with D perhaps TRBD1 (5 bases). The germline CDR1 and CDR2 sequences are KGHSH and LQKENI. The CDR3 is 13 amino acids. The V end lost 3 bases, the J end lost 3 bases, and 6 bases lay between the germline ends. This chain's CDR3 is CASSPGVGNTIYF. CDR3 DNA: TGTGCCAGCTCACCGGGGGTTGGAAACACCATATATTTT.

This clonotype was recorded many times. V usage is TRBV4-3 and J usage is TRBJ2-2; no reliable D call. Trimming removed 0 bases at V and 9 bases at J, with 11 bases between. This CDR3 is 14 amino acids long. CDR1 and CDR2 (germline): LGHNA, YSLEER. As DNA, the CDR3 is TGCGCCAGCAGCCAAGACGGTCTTCTCAGGGAGCTGTTTTTT. Translation gives CASSQDGLLRELFF.

The sample holds a few counts of this clonotype. The chain uses TRBV7-9 and TRBJ1-1; a possible D gene is TRBD1 (5 bases). The CDR3 covers 13 residues. Trimming removed 1 base at V and 3 bases at J, with 6 bases between. Germline V gene data show CDR1 as SEHNR and CDR2 as FQNEAQ (reference sequence). This CDR3 reads CASSLVGDTEAFF. The CDR3 bases are TGTGCCAGCAGCTTAGTGGGGGACACTGAAGCTTTCTTT.